This TCR beta chain was observed in a study of T-cell reconstitution after alpha-beta-depleted transplantation in children. Unique molecular identifiers were used to barcode this TCRbeta library. TCRdb analysed the PCR reads with MiXCR anew, one entry per CDR3 protein. The sample lists some 340,000 distinct CDR3 sequences; 10% to 13% were seen once. V was clipped by 6 bases and J by 1 base, with 15 bases between them. This CDR3 is built from 15 residues. The table lists this clonotype with a few counts. The genes are TRBV12-3 or TRBV12-4 and TRBJ2-5; D is perhaps TRBD1 or TRBD2 (6 bases each). The TCR originated in a human donor who donated a stem cell graft to a child with acute lymphoblastic leukemia. The starting material was PBMCs from the stem cell graft donor, obtained from the stem cell graft. CDR3 sequence reads: CASSPLGGPQETQYF. CDR3 nucleotide sequence: TGTGCCAGCAGCCCACTAGGGGGGCCCCAAGAGACCCAGTACTTC.